The 17 T cell receptor beta chains presented below share a single source sample, sequenced in a study of blood T cell repertoires in COVID-19. Measured with immunoSEQ multiplex PCR; TCRdb has only the in-frame clones, and not every one. Here the sample spans roughly 200,000 clones, about 88% being singletons. Sequencing was performed on peripheral blood. The receptor set was obtained from a middle-aged man with active or convalescent COVID-19.

This sequence joins TRBV5-1 and TRBJ1-1; possible D gene TRBD1, 6 bases. The V gene lost 1 base and the J gene lost 4 bases, with 11 bases spanning the gap. CDR3 length: 14 amino acids. Germline V gives CDR1 SGHRS, CDR2 YFSETQ. CDR3 bases: TGCGCCAGCAGCTTGATCCAGGGGAGCACTGAAGCTTTCTTT. The encoded protein is CASSLIQGSTEAFF.

The CDR3 protein is CASSRGRGLENTEAFF. The CDR3 bases are TGTGCCAGCAGCCGGGGGAGGGGATTAGAGAACACTGAAGCTTTCTTT. The chain uses TRBV13 and TRBJ1-1; a possible D gene is TRBD1 (5 bases). Germline CDR1 and CDR2: PRHDT and FYEKMQ (reference sequence). Trimming took off 5 bases at V and 1 base at J, with 17 bases between the two ends. CDR3 length: 16 residues.

This clone was recorded only once. This rearrangement joins TRBV6-5 to TRBJ1-3; a possible D gene is TRBD1 (5 bases). This CDR3 is 14 amino acids long. Trimming shortened V by 8 bases and J by 1 base, and 12 bases separated the two germline ends. Germline loops: CDR1 MNHEY, CDR2 SVGAGI. The DNA of the CDR3 is TGTGCCAGCCGCAGGGATTCGTCTGGAAACACCATATATTTT. Amino acid sequence: CASRRDSSGNTIYF.

This clone was counted once. The chain carries TRBV6-2 or TRBV6-3 and TRBJ2-5; 9 bases agree with TRBD2. The CDR3 has 18 amino acids. Germline V lookup: CDR1 MNHEY, CDR2 SVGEGT. Germline trimming cut 7 bases from V and 5 bases from J; bases unmatched to any gene: 20. The CDR3 is CASTPIIGGGGVYETQYF. The CDR3 region has the DNA TGTGCCAGCACCCCCATAATCGGCGGCGGGGGGGTGTATGAGACCCAGTACTTC.

The CDR3, as DNA: TGCGCCAGCAGCCTTCCTTCCGGGACGGGAGACTACGAGCAGTACTTC. As protein: CASSLPSGTGDYEQYF. The chain employs TRBV5-1 and TRBJ2-7; D perhaps matches TRBD2 (6 bases). This CDR3 region has 16 residues. CDR1 is SGHRS and CDR2 is YFSETQ in the germline V gene. V lost 4 bases and J 3 bases, leaving 20 bases between the germline ends.

The chain joins TRBV23-1 to TRBJ2-5, with D tentatively TRBD2 (6 bases). TRBV23-1 is sorted into the ORF group, with uncertain function. The CDR3 totals 18 residues. V was trimmed by 0 bases and J by 6 bases, leaving 23 bases between them. The CDR3 region is CASSQSSAGRDLKQTQYF. CDR3 sequence (DNA): TGCGCCAGCAGTCAATCGAGCGCAGGGCGGGATTTGAAGCAGACCCAGTACTTC.

The rearrangement uses TRBV18 and TRBJ1-5; no clear D. The CDR3 contains 15 residues. Trimming removed 4 bases at V and 2 bases at J, with 12 bases between. Germline CDR1 KGHSH, CDR2 LQKENI. The CDR3 DNA is TGTGCCAGCTCACGAGAGATAGGAGGCAATCAGCCCCAGCATTTT. Its protein is CASSREIGGNQPQHF.

This sequence joins TRBV4-2 and TRBJ2-5; TRBD2 agrees at 13 bases. CDR1 is LGHNA and CDR2 is YNFKEQ in the germline V gene. This CDR3 has 16 residues. With 5 bases clipped from V and 3 bases from J, the junction kept 6 bases outside the gene matches. CDR3 protein: CASSFRLAGGEETQYF. The CDR3 DNA follows: TGTGCCAGCAGCTTCCGACTAGCGGGGGGCGAAGAGACCCAGTACTTC.

This clone was counted a few times. The chain links TRBV10-2 to TRBJ1-1, with D hard to call. Germline loops: CDR1 WSHSY, CDR2 SAAADI. Trimming removed 1 base from V and 3 bases from J, with 12 bases in between. The CDR3 spans 15 residues. CDR3 loop: CASSEWGYGDTEAFF. For the CDR3, the DNA is TGCGCCAGCAGTGAGTGGGGATACGGGGACACTGAAGCTTTCTTT.

The chain is built from TRBV7-2 and TRBJ1-2; 8 positions agree with TRBD1. Per the germline V gene, CDR1 is SGHTA and CDR2 is FQGNSA. This CDR3 is 16 amino acids long. V was clipped by 3 bases and J by 6 bases; unmatched bases: 12. CDR3 amino acids: CASSFPDRVAWNGYTF. As DNA, the CDR3 is TGTGCCAGCAGCTTCCCGGACAGGGTTGCTTGGAATGGCTACACCTTC.

V usage is TRBV7-2 and J usage is TRBJ1-2, with D maybe TRBD1 (5 bases). CDR1 is SGHTA, CDR2 FQGNSA, per germline. This CDR3 spans 17 amino acids. Between the trimmed V and J ends, which lost 1 base and 0 bases, there was a span of 15 bases. This CDR3 is CASSLVTGSAANYGYTF. The DNA of the CDR3 is TGTGCCAGCAGCTTAGTCACAGGATCGGCGGCTAACTATGGCTACACCTTC.

The V and J genes are TRBV11-1 and TRBJ2-2; possibly TRBD1 for D (6 bases). V was clipped by 5 bases and J by 4 bases, with 11 bases between them. This CDR3 has 14 residues. Germline lookup yields CDR1 SGHAT and CDR2 FQDESV (reference sequence). The CDR3 sequence: CASSGRGGTGELFF. The CDR3 bases are TGTGCCAGCAGCGGGAGAGGGGGCACCGGGGAGCTGTTTTTT.

V and J are TRBV7-2 and TRBJ2-1, with 8 bases lining up with TRBD2. Germline CDR1 reads SGHTA; CDR2 reads FQGNSA. The CDR3 is 15 amino acids. V lost 3 bases to trimming and J lost 5 bases; unmatched junction nucleotides: 6. CDR3 sequence reads: CASSFEAGAHNEQFF. The CDR3 bases are TGTGCCAGCAGCTTTGAAGCGGGGGCTCACAATGAGCAGTTCTTC.

This clone was observed once. The chain is built from TRBV4-2 and TRBJ2-1; the D is unclear. With 0 bases removed from V and 6 bases from J, the gap between germline ends came to 21 bases. Germline CDR1 LGHNA, CDR2 YNFKEQ. There are 18 residues in the CDR3. The CDR3 is CASSQETVSGRISNEQFF. The CDR3 nucleotides read TGTGCCAGCAGCCAAGAAACTGTCTCCGGCAGGATTAGCAATGAGCAGTTCTTC.

The gene calls are TRBV6-5 and TRBJ1-5; possibly TRBD1 for D (5 bases). The ends were cut back, 6 bases at V and 0 bases at J, with 12 bases in the middle. CDR1 MNHEY and CDR2 SVGAGI come from the germline V gene. The length of the CDR3 is 15 residues. The CDR3 loop reads CASSRQQYSNQPQHF. The CDR3 DNA sequence: TGTGCCAGCAGCCGACAGCAGTATAGCAATCAGCCCCAGCATTTT.

This clone was recorded only once. The J gene is TRBJ2-3, the V gene TRBV6-2 or TRBV6-3; 8 nucleotides match TRBD2. The V gene end was trimmed by 3 bases and the J gene end by 14 bases; junction bases not matched to a gene: 7. CDR1 and CDR2 from the germline V gene are MNHEY and SVGEGT. The length of the CDR3 is 12 residues. CDR3 loop: CASSYTAGGAYF. In nucleotides, the CDR3 is TGTGCCAGCAGTTATACGGCGGGGGGAGCGTATTTT.

The chain couples TRBV5-1 to TRBJ1-5, with TRBD1 matching 7 bases. Trimming removed 0 bases from V and 7 bases from J; junction bases left unmatched: 4. The CDR3 runs 14 residues. Germline loops: CDR1 SGHRS, CDR2 YFSETQ. CDR3 amino acids: CASSLVQGTQPQHF. The CDR3 DNA reads TGCGCCAGCAGCTTGGTACAGGGGACGCAGCCCCAGCATTTT.